One T cell receptor beta chain is described in this entry. Germline V gene lookup returns CDR1 KGHSH and CDR2 LQKENI. V lost 9 bases to trimming and J lost 6 bases, with 17 bases between them. The CDR3 is made up of 13 amino acids. This sample was included in a study of blood T cell repertoires in COVID-19. Study-wide context: Sample material is recorded as cDNA or gDNA derived from T cells, B-cell-depleted T cells, or PBMCs.

As processed by the authors: Researchers report that nucleated cell counts were estimated from reference gene primer amplification. Sequenced by immunoSEQ multiplex PCR; TCRdb stores in-frame clones only, minus some. V and J calls and clone size are those listed in that table; D and trimming were worked out from the DNA. The top ten clones hold about 7.3% of a sample with about 210,000 clones, 84% of them seen once. The sequenced material came from peripheral blood. V gene TRBV18 combines with J gene TRBJ1-1; D not certain. The receptor's source is a woman aged 50 to 65 with active or convalescent COVID-19. The CDR3, as DNA: TGTGCCAGTGTAGGAGGAGGGTCACCTGAAGCTTTCTTT. Translating gives CASVGGGSPEAFF.